This T cell receptor (beta chain) was captured by sequencing in a study of T-cell reconstitution after alpha-beta-depleted transplantation in children. General observations from the study: About two months after transplant, alpha-beta T cells reportedly came from several hundred expanded graft clones. Hyperexpanded clones declined; after one year, newly produced T cells mostly supplied diversity. There were some patients whose high TCRbeta diversity at day 60 came from surviving recipient T cells and thymic progenitors.

Unique molecular identifiers were incorporated when the TCRbeta library was constructed. Via MiXCR, TCRdb re-called the PCR reads, giving one row per CDR3 protein. The table includes hundreds of thousands of distinct CDR3 sequences, around 13% detected once. The sample holds a few counts of this clonotype. Its antigen remains unknown. The source of this sequence is a male patient younger than 18 who had a stem cell transplant for acute myeloid leukemia, so the T cells may come from the graft donor. Source: PBMCs, mostly from graft donor cells, taken 360 days after TCRalphabeta/CD19-depleted stem cell transplant.

CDR3 sequence reads: CSARISRTYNEQFF. CDR3 DNA sequence: TGCAGTGCTAGGATTTCTCGGACCTACAATGAGCAGTTCTTC. This chain joins TRBV20-1 and TRBJ2-1; D is ambiguous. The CDR3 extends over 14 amino acids. Germline values: CDR1 DFQATT, CDR2 SNEGSKA (reference sequence). Trimming removed 3 bases from V and 2 bases from J, with 11 bases in between.